The 29 T cell receptor beta chains presented below share a single source sample, sequenced in a study of early T cells in non-severe SARS-CoV-2 infection. In TCRdb, the 5' RACE reads were re-called with MiXCR into one record per CDR3 protein. The sample shows 50,000 or so distinct CDR3 sequences, over 10% of them seen only once. The sample was whole blood. The origin of the receptors is an adult who was a healthcare worker with PCR-confirmed SARS-CoV-2 infection or an uninfected control (not recorded which).

V usage is TRBV20-1 and J usage is TRBJ2-1; D is undetermined. The CDR3 length is 15 residues. Trimming took 0 bases from V and 2 from J, leaving 11 bases between them. Germline V gene lookup returns CDR1 DFQATT and CDR2 SNEGSKA (reference sequence). CDR3 nucleotide sequence: TGCAGTGCTAGAGATCTTTTAGCTGCCTACAATGAGCAGTTCTTC. It yields the protein CSARDLLAAYNEQFF.

This clonotype was counted ten times or more. The chain employs TRBV20-1 and TRBJ1-6, with D perhaps matching TRBD1 (5 bases). V was trimmed by 0 bases and J by 2 bases, leaving 11 bases between them. This CDR3 has 16 amino acids. CDR1 is DFQATT and CDR2 is SNEGSKA in the germline V gene (reference sequence). The CDR3 DNA sequence: TGCAGTGCTAGAGATAGAGACAGACCCTATAATTCACCCCTCCACTTT. Amino acids: CSARDRDRPYNSPLHF.

In this sample, this clonotype turned up many times. The chain recombines TRBV28 with TRBJ1-2; 8 bases map to TRBD1. The CDR3 has 14 amino acids. CDR1 MDHEN and CDR2 SYDVKM come from the germline V gene. J lost 8 bases, V lost 6 bases, and 11 bases had no gene match. In nucleotides, the CDR3 is TGTGCCAGCAGCCCTCTGGACAGGGAAAAAGGCTACACCTTC. This encodes CASSPLDREKGYTF.

V gene TRBV27 combines with J gene TRBJ2-7; a weak D match, TRBD2 (6 bases). CDR3 length: 17 residues. V gave up 6 bases and J gave up 0 bases, with 21 bases separating them. Germline V gene sequence: CDR1 MNHEY, CDR2 SMNVEV (reference sequence). In DNA form, the CDR3 reads TGTGCCAGCAGCCCCTTACGGAGTGGGAGGACCTCCTACGAGCAGTACTTC. It is translated as CASSPLRSGRTSYEQYF.

This rearrangement joins TRBV28 to TRBJ2-5; D is unclear. Germline CDR1 and CDR2: MDHEN and SYDVKM. V gave up 3 bases and J gave up 8 bases, with 4 bases separating them. This CDR3 has 10 residues. The CDR3 nucleotides are TGTGCCAGCAGTTTTGATACCCAGTACTTC. Protein sequence: CASSFDTQYF.

This clonotype has ten or more counts. The chain employs TRBV12-3 or TRBV12-4 and TRBJ2-2; D gene uncertain. The CDR3 runs 12 residues. Trimming removed 3 bases at V and 7 bases at J, with 6 bases between. CDR3 DNA: TGTGCCAGCAGTTTTACCCTCGGGGAGCTGTTTTTT. Translating gives CASSFTLGELFF.

Regarding this clonotype: This may arise from a read error, as a much more abundant clone is one base away. The chain is built from TRBV6-5 and TRBJ2-7; D remains unclear. Germline lookup yields CDR1 MNHEY and CDR2 SVGAGI. The CDR3 is 13 residues long. Trimming shortened V by 6 bases and J by 0 bases, and 9 bases separated the two germline ends. The CDR3 spells CASSASDSYEQYF. The CDR3 DNA reads TGTGCCAGCAGCGCTAGTGACTCCTACGAGCAGTACTTC.

This clonotype was seen ten or more times. The chain employs TRBV6-1 and TRBJ1-1, with D perhaps TRBD1 (6 bases). This CDR3 has 12 amino acids. Between the trimmed V and J ends, which lost 8 bases and 4 bases, there was a span of 11 bases. Germline V lookup: CDR1 MNHNS, CDR2 SASEGT. The CDR3 here is CASVGGSTEAFF. The CDR3 DNA is TGTGCCAGCGTAGGGGGGAGCACTGAAGCTTTCTTT.

This clonotype showed up just a few times. CDR3 bases: TGTGCCAGCAGCCCCCTAGCGGCCCCCTACAATGAGCAGTTCTTC. It codes for CASSPLAAPYNEQFF. This chain links TRBV7-3 with TRBJ2-1, with 7 bases identical to TRBD2. The V gene's germline CDR1 is SGHTA and CDR2 FQGTGA. The V and J ends lost 5 bases and 2 bases, in that order; junction bases with no gene match: 6. The CDR3 runs to 15 residues.

This chain uses TRBV20-1 with TRBJ2-3; D is ambiguous. The V and J ends lost 4 bases and 5 bases respectively, with 7 bases between them. From germline, CDR1 is DFQATT and CDR2 SNEGSKA (reference sequence). This CDR3 contains 11 residues. The CDR3 here is CSAIWGDTQYF. Here the CDR3 DNA reads TGCAGTGCTATTTGGGGAGATACGCAGTATTTT.

This clonotype occurred many times. The chain employs TRBV18 and TRBJ1-1; D might be TRBD1 (6 bases). The germline V gene has CDR1 KGHSH and CDR2 LQKENI. V shed 4 bases and J shed 1 base, with 7 bases lying between them. The CDR3 totals 13 residues. The CDR3 here is CASSRTENTEAFF. The CDR3 DNA reads TGTGCCAGCTCACGGACAGAGAACACTGAAGCTTTCTTT.

This clonotype was seen ten or more times. The chain joins TRBV29-1 to TRBJ2-1; 8 bases agree with TRBD2. The junction had 8 bases not matched to a gene; V was cut back by 6 bases and J by 4 bases. Germline CDR1 is SQVTM and CDR2 is ANQGSEA. The CDR3 loop spans 14 amino acids. CDR3 amino acids: CSVRGLGGYNEQFF. In DNA, the CDR3 is TGCAGCGTCAGGGGACTAGGGGGTTACAATGAGCAGTTCTTC.

This clonotype occurred many times. The chain combines TRBV5-4 with TRBJ1-1; TRBD1 matches 7 bases. J was trimmed by 3 bases and V by 0 bases; bases with no gene match: 2. Looked up from germline, CDR1 is SGHNT and CDR2 is YYREEE (reference sequence). This CDR3 comprises 14 residues. CDR3 protein: CASSLEGAYTEAFF. The CDR3 DNA follows: TGTGCCAGCAGCTTGGAGGGGGCGTACACTGAAGCTTTCTTT.

This clonotype was observed at least ten times. J is TRBJ2-1 and V is TRBV5-5, with D possibly being TRBD2 (5 bases). The CDR3 covers 15 residues. CDR1 is SGHKS and CDR2 is YYEKEE in the germline V gene (reference sequence). Trimming cost V 1 base and J 4 bases, with 12 bases left between them. The CDR3 is CASSLKLVGYNEQFF. The DNA for the CDR3 is TGTGCCAGCAGCTTGAAACTAGTAGGGTACAATGAGCAGTTCTTC.

This clonotype was seen ten or more times. The chain employs TRBV5-1 and TRBJ2-5, with TRBD2 identical over 11 bases. The trim removed 3 bases at V and 4 bases at J, leaving 11 bases unmatched. Per the germline V gene, CDR1 is SGHRS and CDR2 is YFSETQ. The CDR3 consists of 17 residues. CDR3 loop: CASSSSTSGRVGETQYF. In nucleotides, the CDR3 is TGCGCCAGCAGCTCGAGCACTAGCGGGAGAGTAGGAGAGACCCAGTACTTC.

This clonotype has just a few counts. The V gene is TRBV2, the J gene TRBJ2-1; the match to TRBD1 covers 7 bases. The CDR3 is 13 residues long. Germline trimming cut 4 bases from V and 7 bases from J; bases unmatched to any gene: 4. Per germline, CDR1 SNHLY and CDR2 FYNNEI. In DNA form, the CDR3 reads TGTGCCAGCAGTGGACAGGGAAAGAATGAGCAGTTCTTC. Its protein is CASSGQGKNEQFF.

The V and J genes are TRBV2 and TRBJ1-2, with TRBD1 as a possible D gene (5 bases). Germline V CDR1 and CDR2: SNHLY, FYNNEI. This CDR3 has 13 amino acids. The V gene lost 10 bases and the J gene lost 5 bases, with 17 bases spanning the gap. Written as DNA, the CDR3 is TGTGCCACCGGCGGGGCTTCAGGATATGGCTACACCTTC. Amino acid sequence: CATGGASGYGYTF.

Many counts were recorded for this clonotype. The rearrangement links TRBV18 to TRBJ2-3; no firm D call. The CDR3 loop spans 12 amino acids. Trimming took 3 bases from V and 4 from J, leaving 5 bases between them. Germline CDR1 KGHSH, CDR2 LQKENI. The CDR3 reads CASSPSADTQYF. The CDR3 DNA follows: TGTGCCAGCTCACCTTCGGCAGATACGCAGTATTTT.

This clonotype was counted at least ten times. This rearrangement joins TRBV7-2 to TRBJ1-3; D uncertain. The CDR3 has 16 amino acids. The V gene's germline CDR1 is SGHTA and CDR2 FQGNSA. Trimming took off 1 base at V and 4 bases at J, with 14 bases between the two ends. In DNA form, the CDR3 reads TGTGCCAGCAGCTTAGTAGGCCCAGCAGGAGGAAACACCATATATTTT. Translated: CASSLVGPAGGNTIYF.

This clonotype occurred a few times. This sequence joins TRBV15 and TRBJ1-1; D unclear. The V gene's germline CDR1 is LNHNV and CDR2 YYDKDF (reference sequence). CDR3 length: 12 amino acids. The V and J ends lost 3 bases and 9 bases respectively, with 11 bases between them. The CDR3 here is CATSSLKRKAFF. The CDR3 DNA reads TGTGCCACCAGCAGTCTGAAGAGGAAAGCTTTCTTT.

This chain uses TRBV7-9 with TRBJ2-3, with D uncertain. The CDR3 totals 14 residues. V was trimmed by 1 base and J by 0 bases, leaving 5 bases between them. The germline CDR1 and CDR2 sequences are SEHNR and FQNEAQ (reference sequence). The CDR3 loop reads CASSLVDSTDTQYF. In DNA, the CDR3 is TGTGCCAGCAGCTTAGTAGACAGCACAGATACGCAGTATTTT.

This clonotype was recorded a few times. The chain employs TRBV27 and TRBJ2-3; no clear D gene. This CDR3 has 15 amino acids. V was pared by 5 bases and J by 0 bases, with 12 bases between. In germline, CDR1 is MNHEY, CDR2 SMNVEV (reference sequence). CDR3: CASSPLRPSTDTQYF. Written as DNA, the CDR3 is TGTGCCAGCAGTCCGCTCAGACCTAGCACAGATACGCAGTATTTT.

In this sample, this clonotype turned up many times. The V and J genes are TRBV28 and TRBJ2-3, with 7 bases identical to TRBD2. Germline-derived CDR1 and CDR2 are MDHEN and SYDVKM. V was pared by 5 bases and J by 1 base, with 9 bases of the junction left unmatched. CDR3 size: 16 residues. This CDR3 reads CASSETSYGGTDTQYF. In nucleotides, the CDR3 is TGTGCCAGCAGTGAGACTAGCTACGGGGGCACAGATACGCAGTATTTT.

The chain recombines TRBV6-6 with TRBJ2-3, with TRBD2 matching over 10 bases. Germline CDR1 and CDR2: MNHNY and SVGAGI (reference sequence). The CDR3 has 15 amino acids. Losses at the gene ends were 5 bases for V and 2 bases for J; bases not matched to a gene: 4. CDR3 sequence reads: CASSSSGGTTDTQYF. CDR3 coding DNA: TGTGCCAGCAGTAGTAGCGGGGGGACCACAGATACGCAGTATTTT.

The chain is built from TRBV7-8 and TRBJ1-4; D remains ambiguous. Trimming pared 5 bases from V and 1 base from J, leaving 20 bases between. The length of the CDR3 is 18 residues. CDR1 SGHVS and CDR2 FQNEAQ come from the germline V gene. Here the CDR3 DNA reads TGTGCCAGCAGCCCCACAAGAACCGGAGGAAAAACTAATGAAAAACTGTTTTTT. This sequence encodes CASSPTRTGGKTNEKLFF. The full variable domain, rest sourced from reference TRBV7-8 and TRBJ1-4, is GAGVSQSPRYKVAKRGQDVALRCDPISGHVSLFWYQQALGQGPEFLTYFQNEAQLDKSGLPSDRFFAERPEGSVSTLKIQRTQQEDSAVYLCASSPTRTGGKTNEKLFFGSGTQLSVL.

The J gene is TRBJ1-2, the V gene TRBV12-3 or TRBV12-4; 7 nucleotides align to TRBD1. The CDR3 is 17 amino acids. Trimming cost V 2 bases and J 2 bases; bases outside gene matches: 11. This CDR3 is CASSLKFRTGSNYGYTF. CDR3 nucleotide sequence: TGTGCCAGCAGTTTAAAATTCCGGACAGGATCAAACTATGGCTACACCTTC.

This clonotype was detected ten times or more. The chain is built from TRBV7-6 and TRBJ2-7, with 9 bases that match TRBD2. This CDR3 has 15 residues. Germline V CDR1 and CDR2: SGHVS, FNYEAQ. The ends lost 5 bases at V and 5 bases at J; junction bases unmatched: 10. As DNA, the CDR3 is TGTGCCAGCAGCCGCACCCGAGCGGGGGGCCACGAGCAGTACTTC. Its protein product is CASSRTRAGGHEQYF.

The gene calls are TRBV21-1 and TRBJ2-4. TRBV21-1 is a known pseudogene. The CDR3 runs to 11 residues. CDR3 amino acids: CASTDKNIQYF. For the CDR3, the DNA is TGTGCCAGCACCGACAAAAACATTCAGTACTTC.

A few counts support this clonotype. Here the CDR3 reads CASSPVGPSIYNEQFF. The CDR3 DNA reads TGTGCCAGCAGCCCAGTAGGCCCATCGATCTACAATGAGCAGTTCTTC. The rearrangement uses TRBV7-8 and TRBJ2-1; D gene unclear. V lost 5 bases and J 3 bases, leaving 17 bases between the germline ends. The length of the CDR3 is 16 residues. Germline CDR1 is SGHVS and CDR2 is FQNEAQ. The whole variable domain, filled in from reference TRBV7-8 and TRBJ2-1, reads GAGVSQSPRYKVAKRGQDVALRCDPISGHVSLFWYQQALGQGPEFLTYFQNEAQLDKSGLPSDRFFAERPEGSVSTLKIQRTQQEDSAVYLCASSPVGPSIYNEQFFGPGTRLTVL.